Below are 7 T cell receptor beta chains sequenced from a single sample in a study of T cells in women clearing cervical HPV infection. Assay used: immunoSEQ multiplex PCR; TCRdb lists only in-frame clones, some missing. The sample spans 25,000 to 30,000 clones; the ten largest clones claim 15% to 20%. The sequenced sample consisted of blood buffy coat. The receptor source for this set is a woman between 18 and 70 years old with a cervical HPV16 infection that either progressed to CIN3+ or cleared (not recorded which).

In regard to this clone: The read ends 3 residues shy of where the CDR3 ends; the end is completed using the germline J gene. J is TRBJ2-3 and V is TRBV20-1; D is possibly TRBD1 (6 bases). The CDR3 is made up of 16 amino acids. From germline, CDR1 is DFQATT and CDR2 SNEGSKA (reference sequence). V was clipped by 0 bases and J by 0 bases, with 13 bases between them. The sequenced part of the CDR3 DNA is TGCAGTGCTAGAGATGCCGGGACATACAGCACAGATACG. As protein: CSARDAGTYSTDT. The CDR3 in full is CSARDAGTYSTDTQYF.

This CDR3 reads CSAPSLPDRATNEKLFF. CDR3 DNA (partial): TGCAGTGCTCCCTCCCTACCCGACAGGGCAACTAATGAAAAG. The chain couples TRBV20-1 to TRBJ2-2, with 7 bases identical to TRBD1. The read terminates 3 residues ahead of where the CDR3 ends, so the germline J gene completes it. CDR1 and CDR2 (germline): DFQATT, SNEGSKA (reference sequence). The CDR3 runs 17 residues.

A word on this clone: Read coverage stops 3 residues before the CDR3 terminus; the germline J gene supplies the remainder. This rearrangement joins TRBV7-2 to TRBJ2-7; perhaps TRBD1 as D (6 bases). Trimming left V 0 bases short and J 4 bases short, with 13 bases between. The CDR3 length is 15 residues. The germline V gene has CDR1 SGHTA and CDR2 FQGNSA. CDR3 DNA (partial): TGTGCCAGCAGCTTAGCCCCGACAGGCCCATACGAG. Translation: CASSLAPTGPYE. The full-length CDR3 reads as CASSLAPTGPYEQYF.

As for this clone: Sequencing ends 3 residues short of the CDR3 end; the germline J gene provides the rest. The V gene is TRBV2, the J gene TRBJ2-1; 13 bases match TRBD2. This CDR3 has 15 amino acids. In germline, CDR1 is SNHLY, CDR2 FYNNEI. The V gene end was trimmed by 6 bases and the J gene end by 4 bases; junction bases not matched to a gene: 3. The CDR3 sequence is CASRELAGGYNEQFF. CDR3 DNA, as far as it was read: TGTGCCAGCAGGGAACTAGCGGGGGGGTACAATGAG.

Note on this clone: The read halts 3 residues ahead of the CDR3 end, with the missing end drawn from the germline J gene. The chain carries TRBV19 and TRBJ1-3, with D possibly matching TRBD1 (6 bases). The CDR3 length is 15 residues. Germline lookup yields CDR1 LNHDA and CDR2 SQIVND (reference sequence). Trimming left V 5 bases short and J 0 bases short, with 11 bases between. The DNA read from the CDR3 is TGTGCCAGTAGTTGGGGGCGGGACTCTGGAAACACC. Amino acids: CASSWGRDSGNT. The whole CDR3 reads CASSWGRDSGNTIYF.

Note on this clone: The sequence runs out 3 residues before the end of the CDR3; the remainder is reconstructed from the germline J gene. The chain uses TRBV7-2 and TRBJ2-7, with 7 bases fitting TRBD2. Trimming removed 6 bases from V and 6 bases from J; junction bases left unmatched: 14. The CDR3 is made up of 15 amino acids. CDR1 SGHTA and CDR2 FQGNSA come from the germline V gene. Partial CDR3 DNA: TGTGCCAGCAGTCTTGGGGGGAGGGCTGTCAGCGAG. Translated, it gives CASSLGGRAVSE. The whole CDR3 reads CASSLGGRAVSEQYF. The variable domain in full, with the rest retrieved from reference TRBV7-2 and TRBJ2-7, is GAGVSQSPSNKVTEKGKDVELRCDPISGHTALYWYRQSLGQGLEFLIYFQGNSAPDKSGLPSDRFSAERTGGSVSTLTIQRTQQEDSAVYLCASSLGGRAVSEQYFGPGTRLTVT.

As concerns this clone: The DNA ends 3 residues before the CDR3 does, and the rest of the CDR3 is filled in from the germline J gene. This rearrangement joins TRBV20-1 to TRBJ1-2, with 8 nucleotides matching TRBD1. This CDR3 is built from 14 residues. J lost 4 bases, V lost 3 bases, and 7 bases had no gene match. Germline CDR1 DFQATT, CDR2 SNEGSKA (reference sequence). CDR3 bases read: TGCAGTGCTAGGCCGACAGGGGAGGGCTATGGC. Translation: CSARPTGEGYG. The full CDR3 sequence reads CSARPTGEGYGYTF.